A selection of T cell receptor beta chains follows, all from one sample in a study of T-cell reconstitution after alpha-beta-depleted transplantation in children. TCRdb re-analysed the PCR reads in MiXCR, keeping a single row per CDR3 protein. Of hundreds of thousands of distinct CDR3 sequences listed, around 15% are singletons. The specimen comprised PBMCs, mostly from graft donor cells, sampled 360 days after TCRalphabeta/CD19-depleted stem cell transplant. Every receptor here comes from a boy under three years old who had a stem cell transplant for Wiskott-Aldrich syndrome, so the T cells may come from the graft donor. The CDR3 runs from the conserved cysteine through the conserved F or W. The order of the fields is J gene, clone size, D gene, V gene, CDR3 DNA, CDR3 protein. The D gene is left open where the match is weak. Expanded clones get a size class; other rows say once, few or many, or leave the size out.

J gene: TRBJ2-5
clone size: many
D gene: TRBD2
V gene: TRBV5-1
CDR3 DNA: TGCGCCAGCAGCCCCGGGACTAGCGGAGAGACCCAGTACTTC
CDR3 protein: CASSPGTSGETQYF

J gene: TRBJ2-4
clone size: -
D gene: TRBD2
V gene: TRBV7-2
CDR3 DNA: TGTGCCAGCAGCTTAAATGGCGGGGGAGCCAAAAACATTCAGTACTTC
CDR3 protein: CASSLNGGGAKNIQYF

J gene: TRBJ1-6
clone size: -
D gene: TRBD1
V gene: TRBV12-3/TRBV12-4
CDR3 DNA: TGTGCCAGCAGCCCGGGGCAGGACAGGGGCTATAATTCACCCCTCCACTTT
CDR3 protein: CASSPGQDRGYNSPLHF

J gene: TRBJ2-3
clone size: -
D gene: -
V gene: TRBV9
CDR3 DNA: TGTGCCAGCAGCGTAGGGGCGGGACGGACAGATACGCAGTATTTT
CDR3 protein: CASSVGAGRTDTQYF

J gene: TRBJ1-4
clone size: -
D gene: -
V gene: TRBV4-3
CDR3 DNA: TGCGCCAGCAGCCAAGACCCCGAAGGAAAACTGTTTTTT
CDR3 protein: CASSQDPEGKLFF

J gene: TRBJ1-2
clone size: -
D gene: -
V gene: TRBV28
CDR3 DNA: TGTGCCAGCAGCTCCAATCTCCAGGGGATATGGGACTATGGCTACACCTTC
CDR3 protein: CASSSNLQGIWDYGYTF

J gene: TRBJ2-7
clone size: -
D gene: -
V gene: TRBV7-2
CDR3 DNA: TGTGCCAGCAGCTTGTCCCCTCTACTGAAGCAGTACTTC
CDR3 protein: CASSLSPLLKQYF

J gene: TRBJ2-3
clone size: -
D gene: -
V gene: TRBV19
CDR3 DNA: TGTGCCAGTAGTATAGATGCCCGGGCAGATACGCAGTATTTT
CDR3 protein: CASSIDARADTQYF

J gene: TRBJ2-6
clone size: -
D gene: -
V gene: TRBV29-1
CDR3 DNA: TGCAGCGCCCTAGGGGTCGGGGCCAACGTCCTGACTTTC
CDR3 protein: CSALGVGANVLTF

J gene: TRBJ2-3
clone size: -
D gene: -
V gene: TRBV18
CDR3 DNA: TGTGCCAGCTCACCACGCCTGTCTAGCACAGATACGCAGTATTTT
CDR3 protein: CASSPRLSSTDTQYF

J gene: TRBJ2-4
clone size: few
D gene: -
V gene: TRBV4-3
CDR3 DNA: TGCGCCAGCAGCCAAGCCCTCGGGGAAGCCAAAAACATTCAGTACTTC
CDR3 protein: CASSQALGEAKNIQYF

J gene: TRBJ2-1
clone size: few
D gene: -
V gene: TRBV5-1
CDR3 DNA: TGCGCCAGCAGCTTAGCTTCTATAAACAATGAGCAGTTCTTC
CDR3 protein: CASSLASINNEQFF

J gene: TRBJ1-1
clone size: many
D gene: -
V gene: TRBV20-1
CDR3 DNA: TGCAGTGCTAGGCCGACAGGAAGGCCCACTGAAGCTTTCTTT
CDR3 protein: CSARPTGRPTEAFF

J gene: TRBJ2-1
clone size: few
D gene: TRBD1
V gene: TRBV5-1
CDR3 DNA: TGTGCCAGCAGTCTCGGGACAGGGGGTTACAATGAGCAGTTCTTC
CDR3 protein: CASSLGTGGYNEQFF

J gene: TRBJ2-3
clone size: many
D gene: -
V gene: TRBV4-1
CDR3 DNA: TGCGCCAGCAGCCCAGGACGTTGGGAGATTCGCACAGATACGCAGTATTTT
CDR3 protein: CASSPGRWEIRTDTQYF

J gene: TRBJ2-1
clone size: few
D gene: -
V gene: TRBV10-3
CDR3 DNA: TGTGCCATCAGTGAGAGGTCGAGGTCCTACAATGAGCAGTTCTTC
CDR3 protein: CAISERSRSYNEQFF

J gene: TRBJ1-1
clone size: -
D gene: TRBD1
V gene: TRBV18
CDR3 DNA: TGTGCCAGCTCACCACAGGGGGCCGGGAAAACTGAAGCTTTCTTT
CDR3 protein: CASSPQGAGKTEAFF

J gene: TRBJ2-3
clone size: -
D gene: -
V gene: TRBV3-1
CDR3 DNA: TGTGCCAGCAGCCTCCAGGGGCGGGGAGATACGCAGTATTTT
CDR3 protein: CASSLQGRGDTQYF

J gene: TRBJ2-2
clone size: -
D gene: -
V gene: TRBV11-2
CDR3 DNA: TGTGCCAGCAGCTTGAACAGGGTCCCCACCGGGGAGCTGTTTTTT
CDR3 protein: CASSLNRVPTGELFF

J gene: TRBJ1-1
clone size: few
D gene: -
V gene: TRBV29-1
CDR3 DNA: TGCAGCGTCCAGGGGACCCAGGATACGAACACTGAAGCTTTCTTT
CDR3 protein: CSVQGTQDTNTEAFF

J gene: TRBJ2-5
clone size: -
D gene: -
V gene: TRBV5-1
CDR3 DNA: TGCGCCAGCAGCTTGACAGGGGAGGGCCAGTACTTC
CDR3 protein: CASSLTGEGQYF

J gene: TRBJ1-6
clone size: few
D gene: -
V gene: TRBV5-5
CDR3 DNA: TGTGCCAGCAGCCGATTGAGAGACAGTTCACCCCTCCACTTT
CDR3 protein: CASSRLRDSSPLHF

J gene: TRBJ1-5
clone size: -
D gene: -
V gene: TRBV4-1
CDR3 DNA: TGCGCCAGCAGCCAAGAGGGCTTCAGTTATGGCAATCAGCCCCAGCATTTT
CDR3 protein: CASSQEGFSYGNQPQHF

J gene: TRBJ2-7
clone size: -
D gene: TRBD2
V gene: TRBV5-1
CDR3 DNA: TGCGCCAGCAGCTTGGCGGGGGGGGTGTCCTACGAGCAGTACTTC
CDR3 protein: CASSLAGGVSYEQYF

J gene: TRBJ2-1
clone size: -
D gene: -
V gene: TRBV18
CDR3 DNA: TGTGCCAGCTCACCACAGGCGGGTAATGAGCAGTTCTTC
CDR3 protein: CASSPQAGNEQFF

J gene: TRBJ2-7
clone size: few
D gene: -
V gene: TRBV7-2
CDR3 DNA: TGTGCCAGCAGCATAAGACAGGGAGGGTCCTACGAGCAGTACTTC
CDR3 protein: CASSIRQGGSYEQYF

J gene: TRBJ2-3
clone size: many
D gene: -
V gene: TRBV20-1
CDR3 DNA: TGCAGTGCTAGTGTACTACCGGGATTAAGCACAGATACGCAGTATTTT
CDR3 protein: CSASVLPGLSTDTQYF

J gene: TRBJ1-6
clone size: -
D gene: -
V gene: TRBV7-8
CDR3 DNA: TGTGCCAGCAGCTTAGGGGGGGCGAGTGACAAAAGCTCCTATAATTCACCCCTCCACTTT
CDR3 protein: CASSLGGASDKSSYNSPLHF

J gene: TRBJ2-7
clone size: -
D gene: TRBD1
V gene: TRBV12-3/TRBV12-4
CDR3 DNA: TGTGCCAGCAGCCCCGGGACAGGGGGCGTCCAGGCAGACTTC
CDR3 protein: CASSPGTGGVQADF

J gene: TRBJ1-1
clone size: few
D gene: -
V gene: TRBV6-4
CDR3 DNA: TGTGCCAGCAGTGAAAACCCCGCAGGGGAAACTGAAGCTTTCTTT
CDR3 protein: CASSENPAGETEAFF

J gene: TRBJ2-7
clone size: -
D gene: TRBD1
V gene: TRBV18
CDR3 DNA: TGTGCCAGCTCACCGAAGGGACAGGGGGAAGGCGAGCAGTACTTC
CDR3 protein: CASSPKGQGEGEQYF

J gene: TRBJ1-2
clone size: -
D gene: -
V gene: TRBV4-1
CDR3 DNA: TGCGCCAGCACCATCCCCGGGAGGGGAAAAGGCTACACCTTC
CDR3 protein: CASTIPGRGKGYTF

J gene: TRBJ2-1
clone size: once
D gene: -
V gene: TRBV6-2/TRBV6-3
CDR3 DNA: TGTGCCAGCAGTTACGAGCGACACCCTGGGGCAAATGAGCAGTTCTTC
CDR3 protein: CASSYERHPGANEQFF

J gene: TRBJ2-1
clone size: few
D gene: -
V gene: TRBV18
CDR3 DNA: TGTGCCAGCTCACCAAGGGCCAGAAGGACCTCCTACAATGAGCAGTTCTTC
CDR3 protein: CASSPRARRTSYNEQFF

J gene: TRBJ2-2
clone size: -
D gene: -
V gene: TRBV7-9
CDR3 DNA: TGTGCCAGCAGCTTCCGTACCGGGGAGCTGTTTTTT
CDR3 protein: CASSFRTGELFF

J gene: TRBJ1-1
clone size: -
D gene: TRBD1
V gene: TRBV28
CDR3 DNA: TGTGCCAGCAGTTTAAAGCCAGGGGGCTTTAACACTGAAGCTTTCTTT
CDR3 protein: CASSLKPGGFNTEAFF

J gene: TRBJ2-1
clone size: many
D gene: TRBD2
V gene: TRBV7-8
CDR3 DNA: TGTGCCAGCAGCACCTTAGCGGGATACAATGAGCAGTTCTTC
CDR3 protein: CASSTLAGYNEQFF

J gene: TRBJ2-1
clone size: -
D gene: -
V gene: TRBV18
CDR3 DNA: TGTGCCAGCTCACCCAGGGGGGGGACCTACAATGAGCAGTTCTTC
CDR3 protein: CASSPRGGTYNEQFF

J gene: TRBJ2-1
clone size: -
D gene: -
V gene: TRBV27
CDR3 DNA: TGTGCCAGCAGTTTATCGGTCGGGGGCAATGAGCAGTTCTTC
CDR3 protein: CASSLSVGGNEQFF

J gene: TRBJ2-3
clone size: few
D gene: -
V gene: TRBV3-1
CDR3 DNA: TGTGCCAGCAGCCAAGGGCGGGGGCGTACTGATACGCAGTATTTT
CDR3 protein: CASSQGRGRTDTQYF

J gene: TRBJ2-7
clone size: -
D gene: -
V gene: TRBV20-1
CDR3 DNA: TGCAGTGCTAGGGGCGGTGACAGAGGGGATTCCTACGAGCAGTACTTC
CDR3 protein: CSARGGDRGDSYEQYF

J gene: TRBJ1-2
clone size: -
D gene: -
V gene: TRBV29-1
CDR3 DNA: TGCAGCGTTGGACAGTTAGCTAACTATGGCTACACCTTC
CDR3 protein: CSVGQLANYGYTF

J gene: TRBJ2-5
clone size: many
D gene: -
V gene: TRBV6-6
CDR3 DNA: TGTGCCAGTCAGGTAGTCTCCCAAGAGACCCAGTACTTC
CDR3 protein: CASQVVSQETQYF

J gene: TRBJ1-2
clone size: -
D gene: TRBD1
V gene: TRBV14
CDR3 DNA: TGTGCCAGCAGCCAAGCTCCAGGGGGCGCGATATCTGGCTACACCTTC
CDR3 protein: CASSQAPGGAISGYTF

J gene: TRBJ2-7
clone size: -
D gene: -
V gene: TRBV12-3/TRBV12-4
CDR3 DNA: TGTGCCAGCAGTTTTCCTGGGCCGGGAGCCTACGAGCAGTACTTC
CDR3 protein: CASSFPGPGAYEQYF

J gene: TRBJ2-1
clone size: many
D gene: -
V gene: TRBV4-1
CDR3 DNA: TGCGCCAGCAGCCAAGAGCCCAGCGGGACAGCCTCCTACAATGAGCAGTTCTTC
CDR3 protein: CASSQEPSGTASYNEQFF